The present TCR beta chain was sequenced within a study of CD8+CD57+ T cells in acquired aplastic anemia. Study-level background: Sorted CD4+ and CD8+ cell DNA averaged roughly 3.2 ug. Researchers reported that healthy donors averaged around 10 million reads for CD4+ cells.

Germline CDR1 SGHRS, CDR2 YFSETQ. The CDR3 length is 16 residues. Comment on this clonotype: The antigen remains undetermined. One end of the junction fails to match germline, which may point to a read error.

Both TCR beta VDJ combination and CDR3 sequence profiling were carried out. Genomic DNA was the template for this profiling. TCRdb processed the reads anew with MiXCR; each CDR3 protein has one entry. The sample yields some 410,000 distinct CDR3 sequences, 55% to 75% seen once. Broader study findings: Patients versus controls showed no significant CD8+ Simpson's diversity difference. It was found that nearly 30 CD8+ CDR3 sequences were shared between patients and controls.

The receptor was derived from a human donor in good health, serving as a control. This chain joins TRBV5-1 and TRBJ1-6; unclear D gene. Material for sequencing was sorted CD4+, CD8+, or CD8+CD57+ T cells (not recorded which) from PBMCs. The CDR3 sequence: CASSLELAGDNSPLHF. The CDR3 region has the DNA TGTGCCAGCAGCTTGGAACTAGCGGGTGATAATTCACCCCTCCACTTT.